The 20 T cell receptor beta chains below were found in one sample sequenced in a study of cytomegalovirus exposure and HLA in healthy donors. The primer mix had 60 Vbeta and 13 Jbeta primers. Profiling relied on immunoSEQ multiplex PCR, and the TCRdb table lists in-frame clones only, not all of them. The table has 100,000 or so clones, about 68% seen once. Sequenced: PBMCs. These receptor sequences come from a male donor in good health and CMV-seropositive.

The chain joins TRBV6-6 to TRBJ2-7; D call uncertain. Looked up from germline, CDR1 is MNHNY and CDR2 is SVGAGI (reference sequence). CDR3 length: 14 amino acids. Trimming removed 2 bases from V and 1 base from J, with 9 bases in between. The DNA of the CDR3 is TGTGCCAGCAGTTACAATCCCGTGTCCTACGAGCAGTACTTC. As protein: CASSYNPVSYEQYF.

The chain uses TRBV5-1 and TRBJ1-1; 9 bases align to TRBD1. The CDR3 extends over 16 amino acids. The V and J ends lost 1 base and 4 bases, in that order; junction bases with no gene match: 8. The germline V gene encodes CDR1 SGHRS and CDR2 YFSETQ. CDR3 region: CASSLSQGAVGTEAFF. The CDR3 DNA is TGCGCCAGCAGCTTGTCACAGGGGGCAGTCGGCACTGAAGCTTTCTTT.

The genes are TRBV13 and TRBJ2-2; 8 bases are shared with TRBD1. The germline gives CDR1 PRHDT, CDR2 FYEKMQ (reference sequence). CDR3 size: 15 residues. The V and J ends lost 5 bases and 3 bases, in that order; junction bases with no gene match: 5. The CDR3 DNA follows: TGTGCCAGCAGCCGGCCGACAGGGGACACCGGGGAGCTGTTTTTT. Its protein product is CASSRPTGDTGELFF.

The chain joins TRBV12-5 to TRBJ2-1; 7 positions agree with TRBD1. J lost 7 bases, V lost 1 base, and 4 bases had no gene match. The CDR3 contains 14 residues. Per germline, CDR1 LGHNT and CDR2 FRNRAP. This CDR3 is CASGLAQGDNEQFF. CDR3 sequence (DNA): TGTGCTAGTGGTTTGGCCCAGGGGGATAATGAGCAGTTCTTC.

V and J are TRBV4-2 and TRBJ1-4; 7 nucleotides agree with TRBD1. V dropped 1 base and J dropped 8; count of bases not matched to a gene: 7. The CDR3 consists of 15 residues. The germline CDR1 and CDR2 sequences are LGHNA and YNFKEQ. CDR3 sequence: CASSQGRQGREKLFF. CDR3 sequence (DNA): TGTGCCAGCAGCCAAGGCCGACAGGGAAGGGAAAAACTGTTTTTT.

This chain connects TRBV27 to TRBJ1-5; weak D call: TRBD1 (5 bases). Trimming cost V 3 bases and J 3 bases, with 9 bases left between them. In germline, CDR1 is MNHEY, CDR2 SMNVEV (reference sequence). The length of the CDR3 is 14 residues. DNA for the CDR3: TGTGCCAGCAGTTTTGGACATCCCAATCAGCCCCAGCATTTT. Protein: CASSFGHPNQPQHF.

This clone occurred a few times. The genes are TRBV5-8 and TRBJ1-6; D is ambiguous. V lost 6 bases and J 7 bases, leaving 14 bases between the germline ends. Germline-derived CDR1 and CDR2 are SGHTS and YDEGEE. CDR3 length equals 14 residues. The DNA of the CDR3 is TGTGCCAGCACCACGACAATCGACAATTCACCCCTCCACTTT. This codes for CASTTTIDNSPLHF.

This clone was detected only a few times. The chain links TRBV15 to TRBJ1-4; D might be TRBD1 (5 bases). The V gene lost 1 base and the J gene lost 7 bases, with 7 bases spanning the gap. The CDR3 spans 13 residues. CDR1 is LNHNV, CDR2 YYDKDF, per germline (reference sequence). The CDR3 protein is CATSRGRGEKLFF. The DNA of the CDR3 is TGTGCCACCAGCAGAGGGAGGGGTGAAAAACTGTTTTTT.

This clone was found a few times. The chain uses TRBV4-1 and TRBJ2-7; tentatively, D is TRBD1 (6 bases). Trimming removed 0 bases from V and 3 bases from J, with 18 bases in between. The CDR3 contains 17 residues. The germline V gene encodes CDR1 MGHRA and CDR2 YSYEKL. This CDR3 is CASSQDTEAGRGYEQYF. The CDR3, as DNA: TGCGCCAGCAGCCAAGATACGGAAGCAGGCAGGGGCTACGAGCAGTACTTC.

J is TRBJ2-3 and V is TRBV5-6; the D gene is possibly TRBD2 (5 bases). Germline values: CDR1 SGHDT, CDR2 YYEEEE. V lost 3 bases and J 6 bases, leaving 23 bases between the germline ends. This CDR3 is 17 amino acids long. CDR3: CASSSGRASLVLDTQYF. The CDR3 coding sequence is TGTGCCAGCAGCTCTGGTAGGGCTAGCCTTGTTCTTGATACGCAGTATTTT. The variable domain in full, with the rest retrieved from reference TRBV5-6 and TRBJ2-3, is DAGVTQSPTHLIKTRGQQVTLRCSPKSGHDTVSWYQQALGQGPQFIFQYYEEEERQRGNFPDRFSGHQFPNYSSELNVNALLLGDSALYLCASSSGRASLVLDTQYFGPGTRLTVL.

V usage is TRBV27 and J usage is TRBJ1-2; a possible D gene is TRBD1 (6 bases). The ends were cut back, 6 bases at V and 5 bases at J, with 13 bases in the middle. The CDR3 spans 13 residues. The germline gives CDR1 MNHEY, CDR2 SMNVEV (reference sequence). The chain's CDR3 is CASSAGAGYGYTF. DNA for the CDR3: TGTGCCAGCAGCGCGGGGGCAGGGTATGGCTACACCTTC.

J is TRBJ1-4 and V is TRBV15; D not certain. Trimming left V 5 bases short and J 2 bases short, with 15 bases between. The CDR3 loop spans 16 amino acids. The germline V gene encodes CDR1 LNHNV and CDR2 YYDKDF (reference sequence). CDR3 loop: CATSGRTDATNEKLFF. Here the CDR3 DNA reads TGTGCCACCAGCGGTAGGACTGACGCGACTAATGAAAAACTGTTTTTT.

The CDR3 coding sequence is TGTGCCTGGAGGCTTTCCCCGGGGGGCTACACCTTC. The encoded protein is CAWRLSPGGYTF. The chain links TRBV30 to TRBJ1-2; no clear D. Germline loops: CDR1 GTSNPN, CDR2 SVGIG (reference sequence). V dropped 3 bases and J dropped 8 bases, with 13 bases sitting between them. The CDR3 consists of 12 residues.

As for this clone: The same CDR3 is also encoded by other DNA sequences in this sample. V is TRBV6-4 and J is TRBJ2-1; tentatively, D is TRBD2 (5 bases). The germline V and J ends were trimmed by 2 bases and 7 bases, with 12 bases remaining between them. CDR1 is MRHNA, CDR2 SNTAGT, per germline. The CDR3 sequence is 14 residues long. The CDR3 is CASSDGREGNEQFF. CDR3 bases: TGTGCCAGCAGTGACGGACGGGAAGGGAATGAGCAGTTCTTC.

Only a few counts were recorded for this clone. The chain uses TRBV30 and TRBJ1-3, with TRBD1 as a possible D gene (5 bases). Per the germline V gene, CDR1 is GTSNPN and CDR2 is SVGIG (reference sequence). Trimming pared 1 base from V and 4 bases from J, leaving 11 bases between. CDR3 length: 14 residues. For the CDR3, the DNA is TGTGCCTGGAGTGCACAGGTGGGGGGAAACACCATATATTTT. Translation gives CAWSAQVGGNTIYF. Supplemented by reference TRBV30 and TRBJ1-3, the full variable domain reads SQTIHQWPATLVQPVGSPLSLECTVEGTSNPNLYWYRQAAGRGLQLLFYSVGIGQISSEVPQNLSASRPQDRQFILSSKKLLLSDSGFYLCAWSAQVGGNTIYFGEGSWLTVV.

J is TRBJ1-2 and V is TRBV4-1; a weak D match, TRBD1 (5 bases). Trimming shortened V by 3 bases and J by 0 bases, and 11 bases separated the two germline ends. The CDR3 totals 15 residues. CDR1 and CDR2 (germline): MGHRA, YSYEKL. The CDR3 spells CASSQSPTANYGYTF. The CDR3 DNA follows: TGCGCCAGCAGCCAGAGTCCGACAGCTAACTATGGCTACACCTTC.

This sequence joins TRBV5-1 and TRBJ2-5; 8 nucleotides align to TRBD1. This CDR3 has 16 residues. Germline loops: CDR1 SGHRS, CDR2 YFSETQ. After removal of 4 bases from V and 3 bases from J, the junction contained 11 bases not matched to a gene. Here the CDR3 DNA reads TGCGCCAGCAGCCAGGACCGGGGGACAGGAAAAGAGACCCAGTACTTC. Amino acid sequence: CASSQDRGTGKETQYF. Using reference TRBV5-1 and TRBJ2-5 for the parts outside the CDR3, the full variable domain is KAGVTQTPRYLIKTRGQQVTLSCSPISGHRSVSWYQQTPGQGLQFLFEYFSETQRNKGNFPGRFSGRQFSNSRSEMNVSTLELGDSALYLCASSQDRGTGKETQYFGPGTRLLVL.

The V and J genes are TRBV10-3 and TRBJ2-1; TRBD2 is a possible D gene (5 bases). V gave up 5 bases and J gave up 7 bases, with 18 bases separating them. Germline CDR1 and CDR2: ENHRY and SYGVKD. The CDR3 length is 15 residues. Written as DNA, the CDR3 is TGTGCCATCAGTCCCGGGAACAGCAGGAGGAATGAGCAGTTCTTC. Amino acid sequence: CAISPGNSRRNEQFF.

The V and J genes are TRBV5-1 and TRBJ2-7, with TRBD2 matching 9 bases. This CDR3 is built from 16 residues. V lost 3 bases, J lost 0 bases, and 7 bases stayed unmatched. CDR1 is SGHRS, CDR2 YFSETQ, per germline. CDR3 sequence (DNA): TGCGCCAGCAGCTCCGGCGGGGGGGCCTCCTCCTACGAGCAGTACTTC. Protein product: CASSSGGGASSYEQYF. The full variable domain, in which reference TRBV5-1 and TRBJ2-7 provide the parts outside the CDR3, is KAGVTQTPRYLIKTRGQQVTLSCSPISGHRSVSWYQQTPGQGLQFLFEYFSETQRNKGNFPGRFSGRQFSNSRSEMNVSTLELGDSALYLCASSSGGGASSYEQYFGPGTRLTVT.

V usage is TRBV4-3 and J usage is TRBJ1-2; D might be TRBD1 (6 bases). The CDR3 is made up of 15 amino acids. Germline CDR1 is LGHNA and CDR2 is YSLEER. V lost 4 bases, J lost 2 bases, and 14 bases lay in between. The CDR3 protein is CASSPGGQRNYGYTF. The CDR3 DNA follows: TGCGCCAGCAGCCCGGGAGGACAGCGGAACTATGGCTACACCTTC.